This TCR beta chain emerged from a study of cytomegalovirus exposure and HLA in healthy donors. Study information: Researchers previously reported finding fewer than 140 million unique TCR beta sequences from about 170 million T cells.

The length of the CDR3 is 11 residues. V was pared by 4 bases and J by 9 bases, with 10 bases between. CDR1 is MNHEY, CDR2 SMNVEV, per germline (reference sequence). PCR employed 60 Vbeta and 13 Jbeta primers. TCRdb keeps only in-frame clones here, not all; method: immunoSEQ multiplex PCR. The data show tens of thousands of clones, with roughly 70% seen just once and roughly 25% held by the top ten. Material for sequencing was PBMCs. The chain links TRBV27 to TRBJ2-7; the D gene is possibly TRBD1 (6 bases). The TCR sequence derives from a man aged 50-60 years in good health and CMV-seropositive. The CDR3 reads CASSSKGGQYF. DNA for the CDR3: TGTGCCAGCAGTTCAAAAGGGGGGCAGTACTTC.